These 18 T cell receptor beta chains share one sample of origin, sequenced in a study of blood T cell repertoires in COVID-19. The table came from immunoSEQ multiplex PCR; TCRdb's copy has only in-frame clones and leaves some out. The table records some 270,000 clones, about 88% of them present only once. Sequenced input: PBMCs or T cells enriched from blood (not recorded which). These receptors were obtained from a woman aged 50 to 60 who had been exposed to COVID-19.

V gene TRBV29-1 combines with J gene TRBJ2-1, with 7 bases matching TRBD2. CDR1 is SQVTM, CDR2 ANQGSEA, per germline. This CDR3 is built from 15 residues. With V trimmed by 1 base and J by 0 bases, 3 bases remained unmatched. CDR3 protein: CSVEGGRVSYNEQFF. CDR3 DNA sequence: TGCAGCGTTGAAGGGGGGAGGGTCTCCTACAATGAGCAGTTCTTC.

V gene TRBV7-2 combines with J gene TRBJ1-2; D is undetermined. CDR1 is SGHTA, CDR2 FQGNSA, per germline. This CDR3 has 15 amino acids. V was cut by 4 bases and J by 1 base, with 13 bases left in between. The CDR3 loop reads CASSSRQVINYGYTF. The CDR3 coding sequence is TGTGCCAGCAGCTCAAGGCAGGTGATTAACTATGGCTACACCTTC.

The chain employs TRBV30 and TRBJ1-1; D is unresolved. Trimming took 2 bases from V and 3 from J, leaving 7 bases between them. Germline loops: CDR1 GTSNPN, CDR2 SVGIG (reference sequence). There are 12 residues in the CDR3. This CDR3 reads CAWSRGYTEAFF. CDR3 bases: TGTGCCTGGAGTCGGGGTTACACTGAAGCTTTCTTT.

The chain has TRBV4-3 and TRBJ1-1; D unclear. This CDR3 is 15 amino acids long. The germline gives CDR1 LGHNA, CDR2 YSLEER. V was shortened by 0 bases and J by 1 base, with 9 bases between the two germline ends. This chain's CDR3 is CASSQERHPNTEAFF. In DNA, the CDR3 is TGCGCCAGCAGCCAAGAACGACATCCGAACACTGAAGCTTTCTTT.

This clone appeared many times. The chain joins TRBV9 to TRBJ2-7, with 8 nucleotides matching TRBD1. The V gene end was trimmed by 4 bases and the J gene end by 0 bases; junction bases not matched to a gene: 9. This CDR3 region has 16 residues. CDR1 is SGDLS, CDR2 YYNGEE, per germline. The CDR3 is CASSPDLGTGSYEQYF. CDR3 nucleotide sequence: TGTGCCAGCAGCCCAGATCTTGGGACAGGCTCCTACGAGCAGTACTTC.

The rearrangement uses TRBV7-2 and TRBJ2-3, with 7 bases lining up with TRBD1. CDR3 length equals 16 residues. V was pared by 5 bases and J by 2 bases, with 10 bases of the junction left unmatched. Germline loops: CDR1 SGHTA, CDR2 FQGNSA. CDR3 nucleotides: TGTGCCAGCAGCCTCCTCGGGACAGTTAACACAGATACGCAGTATTTT. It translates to CASSLLGTVNTDTQYF.

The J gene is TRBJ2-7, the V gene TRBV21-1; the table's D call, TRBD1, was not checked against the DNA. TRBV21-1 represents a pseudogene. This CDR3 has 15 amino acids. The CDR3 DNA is TGTGCCAGCAGCTCCCCGGGGGACAGGGGTGACGAGCAGTACTTC. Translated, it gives CASSSPGDRGDEQYF.

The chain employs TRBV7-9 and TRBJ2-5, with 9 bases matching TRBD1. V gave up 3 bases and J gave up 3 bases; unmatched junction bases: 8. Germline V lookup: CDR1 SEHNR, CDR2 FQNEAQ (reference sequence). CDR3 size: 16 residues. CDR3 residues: CASSFTSGQGKETQYF. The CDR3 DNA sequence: TGTGCCAGCAGCTTTACCTCTGGACAGGGGAAAGAGACCCAGTACTTC.

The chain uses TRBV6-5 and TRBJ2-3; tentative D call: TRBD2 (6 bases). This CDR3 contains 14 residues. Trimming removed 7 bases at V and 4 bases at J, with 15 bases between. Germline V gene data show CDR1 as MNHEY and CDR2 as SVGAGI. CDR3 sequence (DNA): TGTGCCAGCATTACCCTCGGCGGGGCAGATACGCAGTATTTT. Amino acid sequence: CASITLGGADTQYF.

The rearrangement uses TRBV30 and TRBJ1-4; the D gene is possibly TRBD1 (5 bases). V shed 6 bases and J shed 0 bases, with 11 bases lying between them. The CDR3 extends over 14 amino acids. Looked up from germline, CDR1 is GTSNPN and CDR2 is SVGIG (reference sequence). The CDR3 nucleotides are TGTGCCTGCTCGGGGGATCCAACTAATGAAAAACTGTTTTTT. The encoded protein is CACSGDPTNEKLFF.

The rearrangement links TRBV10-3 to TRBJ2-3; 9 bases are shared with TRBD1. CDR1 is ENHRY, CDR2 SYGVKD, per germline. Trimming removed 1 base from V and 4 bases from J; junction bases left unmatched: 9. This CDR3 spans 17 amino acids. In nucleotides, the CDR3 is TGTGCCATCAGTGAGTTTACCCGGACAGGGGCCTCAGATACGCAGTATTTT. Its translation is CAISEFTRTGASDTQYF.

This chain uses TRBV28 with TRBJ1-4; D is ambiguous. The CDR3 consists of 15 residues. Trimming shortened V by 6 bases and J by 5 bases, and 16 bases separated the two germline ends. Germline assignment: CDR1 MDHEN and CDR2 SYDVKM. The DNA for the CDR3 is TGTGCCAGCAGCCCCGCGGGGAACGGCAATGAAAAACTGTTTTTT. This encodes CASSPAGNGNEKLFF.

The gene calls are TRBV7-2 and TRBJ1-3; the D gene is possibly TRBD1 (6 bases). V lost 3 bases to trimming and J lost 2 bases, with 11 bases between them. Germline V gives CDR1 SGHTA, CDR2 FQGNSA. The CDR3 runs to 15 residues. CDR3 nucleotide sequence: TGTGCCAGCAGCTTGCGGGGGCTAACTGGAAACACCATATATTTT. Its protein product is CASSLRGLTGNTIYF.

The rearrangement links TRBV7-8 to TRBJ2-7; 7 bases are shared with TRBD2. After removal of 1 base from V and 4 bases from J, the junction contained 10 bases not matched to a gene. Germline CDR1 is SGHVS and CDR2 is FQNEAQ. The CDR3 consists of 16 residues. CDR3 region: CASSLGSGGYGYEQYF. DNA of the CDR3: TGTGCCAGCAGCTTAGGGTCGGGGGGTTATGGATACGAGCAGTACTTC.

CDR3 sequence (DNA): TGTGCCAGTCATCCATATCAGCCCCAGCATTTT. The encoded protein is CASHPYQPQHF. This sequence joins TRBV27 and TRBJ1-5; D unclear. Trimming pared 9 bases from V and 5 bases from J, leaving 8 bases between. CDR3 length equals 11 residues. In germline, CDR1 is MNHEY, CDR2 SMNVEV (reference sequence).

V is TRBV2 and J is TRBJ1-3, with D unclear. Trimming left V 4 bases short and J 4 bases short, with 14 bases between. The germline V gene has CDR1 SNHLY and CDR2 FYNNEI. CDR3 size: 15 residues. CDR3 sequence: CASSAEGARGNTIYF. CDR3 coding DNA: TGTGCCAGCAGTGCGGAGGGAGCGAGGGGAAACACCATATATTTT.

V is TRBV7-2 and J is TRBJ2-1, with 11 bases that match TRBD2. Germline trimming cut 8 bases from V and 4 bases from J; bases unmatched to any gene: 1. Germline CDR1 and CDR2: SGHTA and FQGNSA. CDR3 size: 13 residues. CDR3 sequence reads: CASGTSGYNEQFF. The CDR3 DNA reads TGTGCCAGCGGGACTAGCGGTTACAATGAGCAGTTCTTC. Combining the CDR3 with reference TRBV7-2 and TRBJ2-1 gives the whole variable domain GAGVSQSPSNKVTEKGKDVELRCDPISGHTALYWYRQSLGQGLEFLIYFQGNSAPDKSGLPSDRFSAERTGGSVSTLTIQRTQQEDSAVYLCASGTSGYNEQFFGPGTRLTVL.

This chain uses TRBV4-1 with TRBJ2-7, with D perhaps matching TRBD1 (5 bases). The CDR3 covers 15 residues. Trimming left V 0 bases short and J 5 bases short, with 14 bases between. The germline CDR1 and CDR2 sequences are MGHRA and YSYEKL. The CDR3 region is CASSQEGRAWDEQYF. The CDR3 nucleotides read TGCGCCAGCAGCCAAGAAGGCAGGGCTTGGGACGAGCAGTACTTC.